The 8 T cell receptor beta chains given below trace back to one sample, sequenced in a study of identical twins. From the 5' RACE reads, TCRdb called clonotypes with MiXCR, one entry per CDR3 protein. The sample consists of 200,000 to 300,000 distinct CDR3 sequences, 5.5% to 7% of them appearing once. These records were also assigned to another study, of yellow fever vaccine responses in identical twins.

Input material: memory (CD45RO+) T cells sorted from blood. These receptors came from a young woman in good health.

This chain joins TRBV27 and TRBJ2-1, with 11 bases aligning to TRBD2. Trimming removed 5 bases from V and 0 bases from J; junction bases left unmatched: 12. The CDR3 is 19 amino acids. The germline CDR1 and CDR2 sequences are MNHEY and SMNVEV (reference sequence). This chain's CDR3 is CASSSTSGGPVSSYNEQFF. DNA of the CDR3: TGTGCCAGCAGTAGTACTAGCGGGGGCCCCGTTAGCTCCTACAATGAGCAGTTCTTC.

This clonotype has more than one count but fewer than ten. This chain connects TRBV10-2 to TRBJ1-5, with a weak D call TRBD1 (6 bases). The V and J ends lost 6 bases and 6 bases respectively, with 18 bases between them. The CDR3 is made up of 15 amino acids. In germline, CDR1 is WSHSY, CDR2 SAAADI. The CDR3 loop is CASSGGGGPGQPQHF. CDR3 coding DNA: TGCGCCAGCAGCGGTGGGGGGGGGCCTGGTCAGCCCCAGCATTTT.

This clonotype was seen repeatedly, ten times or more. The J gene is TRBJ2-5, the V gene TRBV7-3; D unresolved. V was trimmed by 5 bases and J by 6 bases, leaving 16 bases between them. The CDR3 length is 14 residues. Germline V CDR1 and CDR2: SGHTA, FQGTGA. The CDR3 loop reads CASSLSGNPKTQYF. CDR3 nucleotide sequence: TGTGCCAGCAGCCTTTCCGGAAATCCAAAGACCCAGTACTTC.

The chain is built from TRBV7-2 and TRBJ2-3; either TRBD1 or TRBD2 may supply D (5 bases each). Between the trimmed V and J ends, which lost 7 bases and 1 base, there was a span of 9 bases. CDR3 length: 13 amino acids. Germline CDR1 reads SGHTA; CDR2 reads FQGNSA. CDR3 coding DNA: TGTGCCAGCAAAAGAGGGGGCACAGATACGCAGTATTTT. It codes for CASKRGGTDTQYF.

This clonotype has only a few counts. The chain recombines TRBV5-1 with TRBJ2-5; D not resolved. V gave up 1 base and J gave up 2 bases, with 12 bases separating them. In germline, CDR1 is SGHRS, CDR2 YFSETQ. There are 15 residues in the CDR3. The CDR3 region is CASSLLSQNQETQYF. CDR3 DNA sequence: TGCGCCAGCAGCTTGTTGTCACAGAATCAAGAGACCCAGTACTTC.

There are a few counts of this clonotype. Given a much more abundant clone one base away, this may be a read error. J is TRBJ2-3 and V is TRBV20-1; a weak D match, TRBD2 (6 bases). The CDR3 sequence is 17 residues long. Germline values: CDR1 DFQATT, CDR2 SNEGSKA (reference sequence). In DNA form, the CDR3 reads TGCTGTGCTAGAGATCGCCGGAGGGAGGCGGGCACAGATACGCAGTATTTT. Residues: CCARDRRREAGTDTQYF.

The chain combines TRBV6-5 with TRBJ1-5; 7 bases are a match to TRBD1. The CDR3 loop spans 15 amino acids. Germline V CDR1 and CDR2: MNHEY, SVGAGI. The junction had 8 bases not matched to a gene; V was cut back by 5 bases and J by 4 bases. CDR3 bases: TGTGCCAGCAGTACCCGACAGGGAATGAATCAGCCCCAGCATTTT. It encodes CASSTRQGMNQPQHF.

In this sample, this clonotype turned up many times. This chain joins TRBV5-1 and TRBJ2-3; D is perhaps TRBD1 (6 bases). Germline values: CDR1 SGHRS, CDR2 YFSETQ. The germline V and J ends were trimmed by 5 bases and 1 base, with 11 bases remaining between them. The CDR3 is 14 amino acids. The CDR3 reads CASSKDRGTDTQYF. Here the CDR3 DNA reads TGCGCCAGCAGTAAGGACAGAGGCACAGATACGCAGTATTTT. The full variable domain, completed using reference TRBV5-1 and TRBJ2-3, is KAGVTQTPRYLIKTRGQQVTLSCSPISGHRSVSWYQQTPGQGLQFLFEYFSETQRNKGNFPGRFSGRQFSNSRSEMNVSTLELGDSALYLCASSKDRGTDTQYFGPGTRLTVL.